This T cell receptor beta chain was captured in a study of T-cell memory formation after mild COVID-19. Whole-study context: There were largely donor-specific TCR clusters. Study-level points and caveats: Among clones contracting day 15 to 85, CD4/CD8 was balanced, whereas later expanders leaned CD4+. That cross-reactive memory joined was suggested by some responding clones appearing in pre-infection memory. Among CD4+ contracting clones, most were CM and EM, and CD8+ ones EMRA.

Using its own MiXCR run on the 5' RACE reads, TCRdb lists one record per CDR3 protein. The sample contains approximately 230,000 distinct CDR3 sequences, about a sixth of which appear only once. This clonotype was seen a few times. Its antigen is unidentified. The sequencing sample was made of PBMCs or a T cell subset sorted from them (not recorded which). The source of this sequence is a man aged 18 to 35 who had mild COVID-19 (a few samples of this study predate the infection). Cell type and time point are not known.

CDR3 in DNA: TGCACCAGCAGCCAAGCTTCAGGGGCTCGACTTTTCGGCTACACCTTC. Its protein product is CTSSQASGARLFGYTF. The chain carries TRBV1 and TRBJ1-2; the table's D gene call, TRBD1, was not cross checked with the DNA. TRBV1 is classified as a pseudogene. This CDR3 comprises 16 residues.